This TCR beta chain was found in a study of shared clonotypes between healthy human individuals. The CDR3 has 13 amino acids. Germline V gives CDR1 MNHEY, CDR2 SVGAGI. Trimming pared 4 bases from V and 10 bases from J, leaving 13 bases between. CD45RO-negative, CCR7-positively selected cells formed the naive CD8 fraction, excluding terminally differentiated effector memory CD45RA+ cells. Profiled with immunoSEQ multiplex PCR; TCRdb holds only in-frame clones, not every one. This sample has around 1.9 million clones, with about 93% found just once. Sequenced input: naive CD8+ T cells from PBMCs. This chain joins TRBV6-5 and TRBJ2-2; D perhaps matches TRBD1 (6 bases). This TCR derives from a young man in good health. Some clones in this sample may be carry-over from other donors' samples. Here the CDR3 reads CASSFNRVSELFF. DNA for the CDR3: TGTGCCAGCAGTTTCAACAGGGTTTCGGAGCTGTTTTTT.